This is a list of T cell receptor beta chains from one sample in a study of human T cells and chemical hapten exposure. TCRdb re-called the RACE reads through MiXCR, storing one row per CDR3 protein. The sample carries about 340,000 distinct CDR3 sequences, approximately 6.3% recorded once. The sample in question was whole blood, obtained in connection with sensitization to the hapten diphenylcyclopropenone (DPC). The receptors here all came from a woman between 18 and 30 years old with alopecia areata. Some clones in this sample may be carry-over from other donors' samples. Each CDR3 is given with its conserved first and last residue. D genes are given only for firm matches. A clone size is listed for some rows: how often the clone was seen (once, few, many), or a class if it is expanded.

TRBJ1-2 | TRBV12-3/TRBV12-4 | TRBD1 | few | CASSPGQPEGYTF | TGTGCCAGCAGCCCGGGACAGCCCGAAGGCTACACCTTC
TRBJ2-7 | TRBV6-5 | - | - | CASSYGCEQYF | TGTGCCAGCAGTTACGGGTGCGAGCAGTACTTC
TRBJ2-6 | TRBV5-4 | - | many | CASSRPHARGLTGANVLTF | TGTGCCAGCAGCCGCCCCCATGCCAGGGGCCTAACAGGGGCCAACGTCCTGACTTTC
TRBJ2-5 | TRBV12-3/TRBV12-4 | - | many | CASSSIGEGAETQYF | TGTGCCAGCAGTTCCATCGGGGAAGGGGCAGAGACCCAGTACTTC
TRBJ2-5 | TRBV25-1 | - | many | CASSVKKGKETQYF | TGTGCCAGCAGTGTCAAGAAGGGGAAAGAGACCCAGTACTTC
TRBJ2-7 | TRBV7-2 | - | few | CASSLVSGDAYEQYF | TGTGCCAGCAGCTTAGTATCAGGGGACGCCTACGAGCAGTACTTC
TRBJ2-3 | TRBV14 | - | many | CASSITASRQYF | TGTGCCAGCAGCATCACGGCCTCTAGGCAGTATTTT
TRBJ2-3 | TRBV2 | - | - | CASSGGRFTDTQYF | TGTGCCAGCAGTGGGGGACGTTTCACAGATACGCAGTATTTT
TRBJ2-7 | TRBV13 | - | - | CASSLASWGLDYEQYF | TGTGCCAGCAGCTTAGCGTCCTGGGGGTTAGACTACGAGCAGTACTTC
TRBJ1-5 | TRBV6-6 | TRBD1 | many | CASTGTGNQPQHF | TGTGCCAGCACCGGGACAGGGAATCAGCCCCAGCATTTT
TRBJ2-3 | TRBV5-1 | - | few | CASRRQATSTDTQYF | TGCGCCAGCAGGCGACAGGCAACTTCCACAGATACGCAGTATTTT
TRBJ1-2 | TRBV7-9 | - | - | CASSPISLLRYGYTF | TGTGCCAGCAGCCCAATCTCTCTTCTGCGCTATGGCTACACCTTC
TRBJ1-1 | TRBV5-1 | TRBD1 | few | CASSLTPHSQGILEAFF | TGCGCCAGCAGCTTGACCCCTCATTCACAGGGGATTCTTGAAGCTTTCTTT
TRBJ2-1 | TRBV4-2 | - | few | CASSQALGAGGYNEQFF | TGTGCCAGCAGCCAAGCCCTCGGTGCGGGCGGCTACAATGAGCAGTTCTTC
TRBJ1-5 | TRBV7-2 | - | - | CASSLSVGDQPQHF | TGTGCCAGCAGCTTATCTGTCGGGGACCAGCCCCAGCATTTT
TRBJ1-3 | TRBV5-1 | - | few | CASRSTGGNTIYF | TGCGCCAGCAGATCGACGGGAGGAAACACCATATATTTT
TRBJ1-1 | TRBV28 | - | - | CASTHPVQNTEAFF | TGTGCCAGCACCCACCCGGTCCAGAACACTGAAGCTTTCTTT
TRBJ1-5 | TRBV20-1 | - | many | CSASTGNQPQHF | TGCAGTGCTAGTACAGGAAATCAGCCCCAGCATTTT
TRBJ2-7 | TRBV5-6 | - | few | CASSWGEWDEQYF | TGTGCCAGCAGCTGGGGGGAGTGGGACGAGCAGTACTTC
TRBJ2-1 | TRBV19 | - | few | CASSPSWGFGEQFF | TGTGCCAGTAGTCCGTCTTGGGGCTTCGGTGAGCAGTTCTTC
TRBJ2-3 | TRBV9 | TRBD2 | few | CASSARGSGVTDTQYF | TGTGCCAGCAGCGCCCGCGGTAGCGGGGTCACAGATACGCAGTATTTT
TRBJ1-1 | TRBV5-4 | - | - | CASNLPVGPNTEAFF | TGTGCCAGCAACTTACCCGTGGGGCCGAACACTGAAGCTTTCTTT
TRBJ2-5 | TRBV6-2/TRBV6-3 | - | few | CASAQGRGTQYF | TGTGCCAGCGCGCAGGGCCGCGGGACCCAGTACTTC
TRBJ2-2 | TRBV6-1 | - | few | CASRALGTGELFF | TGTGCCAGCAGAGCCCTCGGAACCGGGGAGCTGTTTTTT
TRBJ2-2 | TRBV6-5 | TRBD1 | many | CASSYGTGADSAGELFF | TGTGCCAGCAGTTACGGGACAGGGGCTGATTCAGCCGGGGAGCTGTTTTTT
TRBJ2-2 | TRBV10-3 | - | - | CAISVQDLRNTGELFF | TGTGCCATCAGTGTACAGGACCTACGGAACACCGGGGAGCTGTTTTTT
TRBJ1-1 | TRBV29-1 | - | many | CSVQPQDLNTEAFF | TGCAGCGTCCAGCCACAGGACCTGAACACTGAAGCTTTCTTT
TRBJ2-2 | TRBV9 | - | - | CASSATGTANTGELFF | TGTGCCAGCAGCGCAACCGGGACGGCGAACACCGGGGAGCTGTTTTTT
TRBJ2-5 | TRBV7-2 | - | few | CASSPEGGKTQYF | TGTGCCAGCAGCCCGGAAGGGGGTAAGACCCAGTACTTC
TRBJ1-1 | TRBV5-1 | - | - | CASSSNGFGAFF | TGCGCCAGCAGCTCAAACGGTTTTGGAGCTTTCTTT
TRBJ2-7 | TRBV10-3 | TRBD2 | - | CAIRTGTSGDGYEQYF | TGTGCCATCAGAACCGGGACTAGCGGGGACGGGTACGAGCAGTACTTC
TRBJ1-2 | TRBV7-2 | - | many | CASSLNLGGGDGYTF | TGTGCCAGCAGCTTAAATCTAGGGGGTGGCGATGGCTACACCTTC
TRBJ1-6 | TRBV4-1 | - | few | CASSHVSGRNSPLHF | TGCGCCAGCAGCCACGTGTCAGGGAGGAATTCACCCCTCCACTTT
TRBJ1-1 | TRBV7-3 | - | many | CASSLIRSAEAFF | TGTGCCAGCAGCTTAATACGATCGGCTGAAGCTTTCTTT
TRBJ2-1 | TRBV6-5 | - | few | CASSYGEDRANEQFF | TGTGCCAGCAGTTACGGGGAGGACAGAGCCAATGAGCAGTTCTTC
TRBJ2-7 | TRBV5-1 | TRBD1 | few | CASSPLTGSSYEQYF | TGCGCCAGCAGCCCGTTGACAGGGTCATCCTACGAGCAGTACTTC